These 11 T cell receptor gamma chains were sequenced from one sample in a study of Vγ9Vδ2 T cells in congenital toxoplasmosis. TRGC- and TRDC-specific primers primed one-tube template-switch reverse transcription to make cDNA. Both the TRGC1 and TRGC2 constant genes were targeted by the TRGC primer. TCRdb repeated clone calling on the reads with CATT. The table has approximately 200 gamma-chain clones, roughly 6% seen once. Sequencing input: gamma-delta T cells from blood. Receptor source: a child under 10 years old born to a mother with Toxoplasma gondii infection during pregnancy, either congenitally infected or uninfected (not recorded which).

This clone was picked up a small number of times. The protein held in TCRdb is that of a much larger clone and does not match this DNA's translation at residue 8, likely because of a read error; the protein shown is translated from the DNA. V and J are TRGV8 and TRGJP2. This CDR3 contains 13 residues. CDR1 is VENAVY and CDR2 is YDSYNSRV in the germline V gene. V shed 5 bases, J shed 9 bases, and the junction held 9 bases outside the gene matches. In DNA form, the CDR3 reads TGTGCCACCTGGGCGTGTTGTTATTGGATCAAGACGTTT. The encoded protein is CATWACCYWIKTF.

On this clone: TCRdb's listed protein matches a much larger clone and diverges from this DNA's translation at residue 13, likely through a read error; the protein shown comes from the DNA. The gene calls are TRGV9 and TRGJP. CDR3 length: 16 amino acids. Per the germline V gene, CDR1 is GITISATS and CDR2 is ISYDGTV (reference sequence). The CDR3 protein is CALWEVQELGKKTKVF. In DNA, the CDR3 is TGTGCCTTGTGGGAGGTGCAAGAGTTGGGCAAAAAAACCAAGGTATTT.

As for this clone: The amino acid sequence in TCRdb belongs to a much larger clone and departs from this DNA's translation at residue 8, likely a sequencing read error; the sequence shown is translated from the DNA. The chain employs TRGV9 and TRGJP. This CDR3 is built from 16 residues. The germline V gene encodes CDR1 GITISATS and CDR2 ISYDGTV (reference sequence). Here the CDR3 DNA reads TGTGCCTTGTGGGAGAAGCAAGATTTGGGCAAAAAAATCAAGGTATTT. This codes for CALWEKQDLGKKIKVF.

Regarding this clone: The TCRdb protein, from a much larger clone, departs from this DNA's translation at residue 4, likely by read error; the protein shown derives from the DNA. J is TRGJ1 or TRGJ2 and V is TRGV3. This CDR3 region has 14 residues. CDR1 and CDR2 (germline): VTNTFY, YDVSTARD (reference sequence). The CDR3 loop is CATLDRPGYYKKLF. The CDR3 DNA reads as TGTGCCACCTTGGACAGGCCAGGTTATTATAAGAAACTCTTT.

Regarding this clone: The protein in TCRdb stems from a much larger clone and differs at residue 7 from this DNA's translation, likely a read error; here the protein is translated from the DNA. The chain is built from TRGV4 and TRGJ1 or TRGJ2. V lost 3 bases to trimming and J lost 8 bases; unmatched junction nucleotides: 7. The V gene's germline CDR1 is EGSTGY and CDR2 YDSYTSSV. The CDR3 runs 12 residues. The CDR3 region has the DNA TGTGCCACCTGGGATCACGTGGATAAGAAACTCTTT. The encoded protein is CATWDHVDKKLF.

Concerning this clone itself: The translation of this DNA and the TCRdb protein of a much larger clone differ at residue 4, probably owing to a read error; the protein shown here is translated from the DNA. The chain has TRGV4 and TRGJ1 or TRGJ2. The CDR3 runs to 11 residues. The germline gives CDR1 EGSTGY, CDR2 YDSYTSSV. V dropped 7 bases and J dropped 2; count of bases not matched to a gene: 2. CDR3 nucleotides: TGTGCCACCTGTGATTATTATAAGAAACTCTTT. It yields the protein CATCDYYKKLF.

Regarding this clone: A read error likely explains why the TCRdb protein, taken from a much larger clone, differs from this DNA's translation at residue 4; the protein shown is translated from the DNA. V is TRGV9 and J is TRGJ1 or TRGJ2. In germline, CDR1 is GITISATS, CDR2 ISYDGTV (reference sequence). The CDR3 has 10 amino acids. The CDR3, as DNA: TGTGCCTTGTTGGAGGTGAAGAAACTCTTT. Translating gives CALLEVKKLF.

Sample share makes this clone medium-sized. This sequence may be a read error, since a much larger clone differs from it by one base. The chain recombines TRGV4 with TRGJ1 or TRGJ2. The germline CDR1 and CDR2 sequences are EGSTGY and YDSYTSSV. The V and J ends lost 0 bases and 7 bases, in that order; junction bases with no gene match: 6. The CDR3 is made up of 13 amino acids. The CDR3 DNA sequence: TGTGCCACCTGGGATGGGCCCAAGTATAAGAAACTCTTT. Protein sequence: CATWDGPKYKKLF.

This clone was observed a handful of times. The TCRdb record carries a much larger clone's protein, which differs from this DNA's translation at residue 5; a read error is the likely cause, and the protein listed here is the DNA translation. The V call is TRGV8, the J call TRGJP2. Germline CDR1 and CDR2: VENAVY and YDSYNSRV. Losses at the gene ends were 6 bases for V and 6 bases for J; bases not matched to a gene: 7. The CDR3 is 13 residues long. The CDR3 loop reads CATWTCCDWIKTF. Here the CDR3 DNA reads TGTGCCACCTGGACGTGTTGTGATTGGATCAAGACGTTT.

This clone was seen only a few times. The translation of this DNA and the TCRdb protein of a much larger clone differ at residue 10, probably owing to a read error; the protein shown here is translated from the DNA. The chain couples TRGV9 to TRGJP. The germline CDR1 and CDR2 sequences are GITISATS and ISYDGTV (reference sequence). The CDR3 covers 16 residues. CDR3 loop: CALWEVQELSKKIKVF. CDR3 sequence (DNA): TGTGCCTTGTGGGAGGTGCAAGAGTTGAGCAAAAAAATCAAGGTATTT.

This clone is categorized as hyperexpanded. The same CDR3 arises from other DNA sequences in this sample as well. This rearrangement joins TRGV9 to TRGJP. The CDR3 runs to 16 residues. Trimming cost V 1 base and J 7 bases; bases outside gene matches: 4. Germline V CDR1 and CDR2: GITISATS, ISYDGTV (reference sequence). CDR3 in DNA: TGTGCCTTGTGGGAGGTTGGGGAGTTGGGCAAAAAAATCAAGGTATTT. Translated: CALWEVGELGKKIKVF.